Sequencing of this T cell receptor (beta chain) was carried out in a study of T cells in Graves' hyperthyroidism and ophthalmopathy. As for the study in general: Once the initial diagnosis was made, peripheral blood was obtained before any treatment. The study, taken as a whole, reports: The model forecast ophthalmopathy, anticipating it by a median roughly 6 months before onset. A model built on 13 V-J features separated ophthalmopathy from stable hyperthyroidism.

A note on this clonotype: As yet, its antigen is unknown.

It was RNA transcripts that yielded the amplified TCR beta CDR3 regions. TCR CDR3 regions were first amplified by RT-PCR with HTBI primers. Using its own MiXCR run on the multiplex PCR reads, TCRdb lists one record per CDR3 protein. The sample contains approximately 870,000 distinct CDR3 sequences, approximately 40% of which appear only once. Germline values: CDR1 SGHDN, CDR2 FVKESK. This CDR3 has 15 residues. The J segment lost 2 bases and the V segment lost 5 bases, leaving 6 bases of the junction unmatched. This clonotype was obtained from a man between 18 and 29 years old with Graves' hyperthyroidism. The source material was blood. The V gene is TRBV14, the J gene TRBJ2-7; 10 positions agree with TRBD1. The CDR3 DNA reads as TGTGCCAGCAGCTTCCGGGACAGGGGAACCTACGAGCAGTACTTC. Amino acid sequence: CASSFRDRGTYEQYF.